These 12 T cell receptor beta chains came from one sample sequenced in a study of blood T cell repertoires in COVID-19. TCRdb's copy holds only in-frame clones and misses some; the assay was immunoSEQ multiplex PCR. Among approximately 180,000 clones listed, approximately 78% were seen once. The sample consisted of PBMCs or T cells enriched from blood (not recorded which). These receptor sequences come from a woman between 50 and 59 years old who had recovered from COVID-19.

The CDR3 nucleotides read TGTGCCAGCTCACTACGCTCCGGGACAGGGGGATACGAGCAGTACTTC. As protein: CASSLRSGTGGYEQYF. The chain links TRBV18 to TRBJ2-7, with 11 bases matching TRBD1. Losses at the gene ends were 4 bases for V and 4 bases for J; bases not matched to a gene: 9. In germline, CDR1 is KGHSH, CDR2 LQKENI. This CDR3 contains 16 residues. Complete variable domain (other parts from reference TRBV18 and TRBJ2-7): NAGVMQNPRHLVRRRGQEARLRCSPMKGHSHVYWYRQLPEEGLKFMVYLQKENIIDESGMPKERFSAEFPKEGPSILRIQQVVRGDSAAYFCASSLRSGTGGYEQYFGPGTRLTVT.

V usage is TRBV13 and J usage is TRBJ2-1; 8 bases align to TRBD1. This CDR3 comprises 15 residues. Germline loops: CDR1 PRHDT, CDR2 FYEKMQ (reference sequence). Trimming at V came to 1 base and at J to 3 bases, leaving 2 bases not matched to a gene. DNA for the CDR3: TGTGCCAGCAGCTTAGACAGGGGGAACTACAATGAGCAGTTCTTC. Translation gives CASSLDRGNYNEQFF.

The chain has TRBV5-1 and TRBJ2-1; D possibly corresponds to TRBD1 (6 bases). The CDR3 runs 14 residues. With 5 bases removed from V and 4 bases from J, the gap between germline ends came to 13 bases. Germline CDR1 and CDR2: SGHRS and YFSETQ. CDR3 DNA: TGCGCCAGCAGGGGTACAGGGTCGTACAATGAGCAGTTCTTC. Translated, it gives CASRGTGSYNEQFF.

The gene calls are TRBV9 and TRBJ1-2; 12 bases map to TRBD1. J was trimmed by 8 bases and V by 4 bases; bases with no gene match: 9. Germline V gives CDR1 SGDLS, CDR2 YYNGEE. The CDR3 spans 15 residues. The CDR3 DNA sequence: TGTGCCAGCAGCTTGGAGGGACAGGGGGCGCGGGGCTACACCTTC. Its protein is CASSLEGQGARGYTF.

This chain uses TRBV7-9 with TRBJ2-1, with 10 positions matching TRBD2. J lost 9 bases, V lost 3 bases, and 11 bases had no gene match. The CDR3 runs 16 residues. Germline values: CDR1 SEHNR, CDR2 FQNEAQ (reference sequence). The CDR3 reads CASSFSPSGSKSEQFF. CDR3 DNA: TGTGCCAGCAGCTTTTCACCTAGCGGGAGTAAAAGTGAGCAGTTCTTC.

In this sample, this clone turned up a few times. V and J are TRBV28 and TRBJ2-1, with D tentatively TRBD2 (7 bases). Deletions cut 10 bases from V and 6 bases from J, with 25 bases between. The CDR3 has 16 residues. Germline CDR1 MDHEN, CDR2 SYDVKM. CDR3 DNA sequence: TGTGCCACCACCCTTAACGGGGGGCTTCGCGGCAATGAGCAGTTCTTC. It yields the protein CATTLNGGLRGNEQFF.

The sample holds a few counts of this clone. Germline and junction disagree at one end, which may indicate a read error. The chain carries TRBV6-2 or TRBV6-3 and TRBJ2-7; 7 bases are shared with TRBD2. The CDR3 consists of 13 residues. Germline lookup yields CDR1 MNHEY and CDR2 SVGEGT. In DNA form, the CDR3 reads TGTGCCAGCAGTAGGGACTATATATCCTCAAACGACTTC. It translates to CASSRDYISSNDF.

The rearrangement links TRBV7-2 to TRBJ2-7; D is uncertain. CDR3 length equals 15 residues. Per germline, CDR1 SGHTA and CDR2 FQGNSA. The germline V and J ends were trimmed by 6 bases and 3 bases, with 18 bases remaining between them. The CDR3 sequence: CASREGSLTGYEQYF. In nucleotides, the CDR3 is TGTGCCAGCAGAGAAGGTTCCCTGACTGGCTACGAGCAGTACTTC.

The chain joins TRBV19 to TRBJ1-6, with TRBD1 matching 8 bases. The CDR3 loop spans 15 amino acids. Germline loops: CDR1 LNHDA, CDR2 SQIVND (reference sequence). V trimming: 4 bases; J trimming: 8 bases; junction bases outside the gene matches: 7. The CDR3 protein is CASSTAGTGYSPLHF. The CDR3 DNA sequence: TGTGCCAGTAGTACAGCAGGGACAGGATATTCACCCCTCCACTTT.

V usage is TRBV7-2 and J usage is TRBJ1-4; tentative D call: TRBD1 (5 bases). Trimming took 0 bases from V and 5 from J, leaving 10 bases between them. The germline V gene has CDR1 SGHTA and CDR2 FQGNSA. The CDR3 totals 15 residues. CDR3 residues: CASSLAYGQNEKLFF. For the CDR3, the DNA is TGTGCCAGCAGCTTAGCGTACGGACAAAATGAAAAACTGTTTTTT. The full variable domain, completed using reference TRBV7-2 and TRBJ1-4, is GAGVSQSPSNKVTEKGKDVELRCDPISGHTALYWYRQSLGQGLEFLIYFQGNSAPDKSGLPSDRFSAERTGGSVSTLTIQRTQQEDSAVYLCASSLAYGQNEKLFFGSGTQLSVL.

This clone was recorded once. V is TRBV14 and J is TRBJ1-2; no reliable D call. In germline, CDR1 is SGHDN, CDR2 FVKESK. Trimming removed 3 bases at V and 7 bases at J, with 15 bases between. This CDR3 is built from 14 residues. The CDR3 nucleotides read TGTGCCAGCAGCCAGTTGGACGAGAGGGCTGGCTACACCTTC. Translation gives CASSQLDERAGYTF.

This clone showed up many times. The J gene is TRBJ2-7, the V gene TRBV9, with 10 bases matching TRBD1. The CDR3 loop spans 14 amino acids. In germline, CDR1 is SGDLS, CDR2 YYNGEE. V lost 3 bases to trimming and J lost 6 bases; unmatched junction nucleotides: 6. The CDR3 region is CASSDRDRGFEQYF. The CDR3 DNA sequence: TGTGCCAGCAGCGATCGGGACAGGGGCTTCGAGCAGTACTTC.